This entry lists 26 T cell receptor beta chains sequenced from one sample in a study of CD8+ T cells in alopecia areata. Reverse transcription of extracted RNA yielded cDNA, which provided the sequencing template. This table comes from immunoSEQ multiplex PCR, and its TCRdb copy is limited to in-frame clones, with some not included. Here the sample spans 85,000 to 110,000 clones, around 60% being singletons. The material sequenced was CD4+ T cells sorted from blood. These receptors all stem from a human donor in good health.

The V gene is TRBV29-1, the J gene TRBJ2-3; D might be TRBD2 (7 bases). Germline CDR1 reads SQVTM; CDR2 reads ANQGSEA. V shed 3 bases and J shed 3 bases, with 13 bases lying between them. The CDR3 contains 14 residues. Written as DNA, the CDR3 is TGCAGCGTTGATAGGGGGGGCGGGACAGATACGCAGTATTTT. It encodes CSVDRGGGTDTQYF.

The CDR3 protein is CASSSGTSGETQYF. The CDR3 DNA reads as TGTGCCAGCAGCTCGGGGACTAGCGGGGAGACGCAGTATTTT. This chain joins TRBV7-2 and TRBJ2-3; 13 bases line up with TRBD2. The germline V gene encodes CDR1 SGHTA and CDR2 FQGNSA. The CDR3 covers 14 residues. V shed 4 bases and J 9 bases; nucleotides not matched to a gene: 4. The variable domain in full, with the rest retrieved from reference TRBV7-2 and TRBJ2-3, is GAGVSQSPSNKVTEKGKDVELRCDPISGHTALYWYRQSLGQGLEFLIYFQGNSAPDKSGLPSDRFSAERTGGSVSTLTIQRTQQEDSAVYLCASSSGTSGETQYFGPGTRLTVL.

The rearrangement joins TRBV30 to TRBJ2-7; D is perhaps TRBD1 (5 bases). CDR1 and CDR2 (germline): GTSNPN, SVGIG (reference sequence). V was clipped by 2 bases and J by 1 base, with 18 bases between them. This CDR3 comprises 16 residues. In DNA, the CDR3 is TGTGCCTGGAGTACTATTTGGACACAGTTTTCCTACGAGCAGTACTTC. Protein sequence: CAWSTIWTQFSYEQYF.

This clone was observed at least ten times. The rearrangement joins TRBV7-2 to TRBJ1-2; D ambiguous. The V and J ends lost 5 bases and 8 bases respectively, with 18 bases between them. CDR3 length: 14 residues. The germline V gene has CDR1 SGHTA and CDR2 FQGNSA. CDR3 loop: CASSQTTRGGGYTF. In DNA, the CDR3 is TGTGCCAGCAGCCAGACCACCCGGGGAGGGGGCTACACCTTC.

The chain links TRBV25-1 to TRBJ1-5, with 9 bases aligning to TRBD1. Germline lookup yields CDR1 MGHDK and CDR2 SYGVNS. This CDR3 has 14 residues. Trimming at V came to 5 bases and at J to 4 bases, leaving 3 bases not matched to a gene. The CDR3 region is CASSPGTGNQPQHF. Here the CDR3 DNA reads TGTGCCAGCAGTCCCGGGACAGGGAATCAGCCCCAGCATTTT. Looking up the rest from reference TRBV25-1 and TRBJ1-5 gives the full variable domain: EADIYQTPRYLVIGTGKKITLECSQTMGHDKMYWYQQDPGMELHLIHYSYGVNSTEKGDLSSESTVSRIRTEHFPLTLESARPSHTSQYLCASSPGTGNQPQHFGDGTRLSIL.

V usage is TRBV9 and J usage is TRBJ2-3, with 8 bases fitting TRBD1. The CDR3 sequence is 15 residues long. CDR1 and CDR2 (germline): SGDLS, YYNGEE. Trimming took 0 bases from V and 4 from J; bases not matched to a gene: 4. The CDR3 is CASSVALQGADTQYF. CDR3 bases: TGTGCCAGCAGCGTAGCTTTACAGGGGGCAGATACGCAGTATTTT.

To note about this clone: At one end the junction does not follow the germline gene, possibly because of a read error. The gene calls are TRBV7-7 and TRBJ2-5, with 10 positions matching TRBD2. The CDR3 loop spans 14 amino acids. The germline CDR1 and CDR2 sequences are SSHAT and FNYEAQ (reference sequence). CDR3 sequence: CASSSGGARETQYF. CDR3 coding DNA: TGTGCTAGCAGCAGCGGGGGGGCGAGAGAGACCCAGTACTTC.

This clone was seen only a few times. V usage is TRBV29-1 and J usage is TRBJ2-5; a possible D gene is TRBD1 (6 bases). Germline CDR1 is SQVTM and CDR2 is ANQGSEA. The length of the CDR3 is 12 residues. Trimming stripped 5 bases from V and 5 bases from J, with 12 bases between. CDR3 coding DNA: TGCAGCGTTTTTGGACAGAAGGAGACCCAGTACTTC. Residues: CSVFGQKETQYF.

The rearrangement links TRBV29-1 to TRBJ2-6, with D unclear. The V gene's germline CDR1 is SQVTM and CDR2 ANQGSEA. V dropped 3 bases and J dropped 0 bases, with 6 bases sitting between them. This CDR3 region has 14 residues. This CDR3 is CSVDESSGANVLTF. The CDR3 nucleotides are TGCAGCGTTGACGAGAGCTCTGGGGCCAACGTCCTGACTTTC.

This chain uses TRBV30 with TRBJ1-5; 7 positions agree with TRBD1. Germline V lookup: CDR1 GTSNPN, CDR2 SVGIG (reference sequence). The CDR3 has 14 residues. V shed 5 bases and J 0 bases; nucleotides not matched to a gene: 4. The CDR3 nucleotides read TGTGCCTGGGGGACAGAACATAGCAATCAGCCCCAGCATTTT. It specifies CAWGTEHSNQPQHF. Using reference TRBV30 and TRBJ1-5 for the parts outside the CDR3, the full variable domain is SQTIHQWPATLVQPVGSPLSLECTVEGTSNPNLYWYRQAAGRGLQLLFYSVGIGQISSEVPQNLSASRPQDRQFILSSKKLLLSDSGFYLCAWGTEHSNQPQHFGDGTRLSIL.

The J gene is TRBJ2-2, the V gene TRBV2; D is uncertain. Trimming removed 6 bases at V and 1 base at J, with 12 bases between. The CDR3 loop spans 15 amino acids. Germline V lookup: CDR1 SNHLY, CDR2 FYNNEI. DNA of the CDR3: TGTGCCAGCAGCAGAGAAACCCAGAACACCGGGGAGCTGTTTTTT. Translated, it gives CASSRETQNTGELFF.

This clone was counted between two and nine times. The rearrangement links TRBV2 to TRBJ1-6; 9 bases are shared with TRBD1. The CDR3 is made up of 16 amino acids. The J segment lost 7 bases and the V segment lost 6 bases, leaving 10 bases of the junction unmatched. The germline V gene encodes CDR1 SNHLY and CDR2 FYNNEI. The CDR3 DNA is TGTGCCAGCAGGTTGGACAGGGGAGTCCGGAATTCACCCCTCCACTTT. Translating gives CASRLDRGVRNSPLHF.

The chain recombines TRBV19 with TRBJ1-2, with 10 bases aligning to TRBD1. With V trimmed by 10 bases and J by 5 bases, 4 bases remained unmatched. The CDR3 runs to 12 residues. CDR1 and CDR2 (germline): LNHDA, SQIVND (reference sequence). The DNA of the CDR3 is TGTGCCACGACAGGGGGCGCGTATGGCTACACCTTC. This translates into CATTGGAYGYTF.

This chain links TRBV7-6 with TRBJ2-3, with a weak D call TRBD1 (6 bases). This CDR3 spans 14 amino acids. The ends were cut back, 3 bases at V and 5 bases at J, with 12 bases in the middle. Per the germline V gene, CDR1 is SGHVS and CDR2 is FNYEAQ. CDR3 in amino acids: CASSLSTGQDTQYF. DNA of the CDR3: TGTGCCAGCAGCTTGAGCACAGGGCAAGATACGCAGTATTTT.

The sample holds a few counts of this clone. The genes are TRBV5-1 and TRBJ2-2; unclear D gene. Trimming removed 1 base from V and 6 bases from J, with 13 bases in between. This CDR3 is 15 amino acids long. The V gene's germline CDR1 is SGHRS and CDR2 YFSETQ. The CDR3 loop is CASSLYSVAAGELFF. CDR3 nucleotides: TGCGCCAGCAGCTTGTACAGCGTGGCCGCCGGGGAGCTGTTTTTT. The whole variable domain, filled in from reference TRBV5-1 and TRBJ2-2, reads KAGVTQTPRYLIKTRGQQVTLSCSPISGHRSVSWYQQTPGQGLQFLFEYFSETQRNKGNFPGRFSGRQFSNSRSEMNVSTLELGDSALYLCASSLYSVAAGELFFGEGSRLTVL.

This clone was seen a single time. J is TRBJ2-3 and V is TRBV25-1; possibly TRBD2 for D (6 bases). Trimming removed 1 base from V and 2 bases from J, with 13 bases in between. This CDR3 is built from 16 residues. Germline CDR1 is MGHDK and CDR2 is SYGVNS. CDR3 coding DNA: TGTGCCAGCAGTGAATCAGGCGGGGAAACCACAGATACGCAGTATTTT. This sequence encodes CASSESGGETTDTQYF. The entire variable domain, with the rest obtained from reference TRBV25-1 and TRBJ2-3, is as follows: EADIYQTPRYLVIGTGKKITLECSQTMGHDKMYWYQQDPGMELHLIHYSYGVNSTEKGDLSSESTVSRIRTEHFPLTLESARPSHTSQYLCASSESGGETTDTQYFGPGTRLTVL.

This clone was counted a few times. This chain links TRBV18 with TRBJ2-7; D is possibly TRBD2 (6 bases). The CDR3 has 13 residues. V was clipped by 5 bases and J by 2 bases, with 10 bases between them. CDR1 is KGHSH and CDR2 is LQKENI in the germline V gene. DNA of the CDR3: TGTGCCAGCTCATTCCCGGGGGCCTACGAGCAGTACTTC. Translated, it gives CASSFPGAYEQYF.

The rearrangement uses TRBV5-6 and TRBJ1-2; 8 positions match TRBD1. Germline V CDR1 and CDR2: SGHDT, YYEEEE. CDR3 size: 15 residues. Losses at the gene ends were 7 bases for V and 5 bases for J; bases not matched to a gene: 13. The CDR3 reads CASLKRGQASYGYTF. In DNA form, the CDR3 reads TGTGCCAGCCTAAAGCGGGGACAGGCTAGTTATGGCTACACCTTC. Supplemented by reference TRBV5-6 and TRBJ1-2, the full variable domain reads DAGVTQSPTHLIKTRGQQVTLRCSPKSGHDTVSWYQQALGQGPQFIFQYYEEEERQRGNFPDRFSGHQFPNYSSELNVNALLLGDSALYLCASLKRGQASYGYTFGSGTRLTVV.

The CDR3 protein is CASSLWGTGSYTF. CDR3 DNA: TGTGCCAGCAGCTTGTGGGGGACGGGGAGCTACACCTTC. This chain connects TRBV5-4 to TRBJ1-2, with D perhaps TRBD1 (5 bases). In germline, CDR1 is SGHNT, CDR2 YYREEE (reference sequence). Between the trimmed V and J ends, which lost 1 base and 9 bases, there was a span of 13 bases. The CDR3 length is 13 residues.

The chain carries TRBV27 and TRBJ2-7, with 9 bases matching TRBD1. This CDR3 has 20 residues. Germline values: CDR1 MNHEY, CDR2 SMNVEV (reference sequence). V lost 5 bases and J lost 3; bases outside the gene matches: 23. The CDR3 DNA reads TGTGCCAGCAGTCCCTGGGGATTCCGGGACAGGGTACCCAATTACTACGAGCAGTACTTC. Translating gives CASSPWGFRDRVPNYYEQYF.

Only a few counts were recorded for this clone. The chain joins TRBV6-1 to TRBJ1-5; no definite D call. Germline V lookup: CDR1 MNHNS, CDR2 SASEGT. The CDR3 runs to 15 residues. The V end was cut by 7 bases, the J end by 5 bases, with 18 bases between. CDR3 bases: TGTGCCAGCATAGAAGTTCTCGGAAGGGATCAGCCCCAGCATTTT. Its translation: CASIEVLGRDQPQHF.

The V gene is TRBV30, the J gene TRBJ2-1; maybe TRBD1 (5 bases). Per the germline V gene, CDR1 is GTSNPN and CDR2 is SVGIG (reference sequence). CDR3 length: 15 amino acids. Trimming shortened V by 4 bases and J by 2 bases, and 15 bases separated the two germline ends. The CDR3 DNA reads as TGTGCCTGGACTACCCCAGGGTCCCCCTACAATGAGCAGTTCTTC. It yields the protein CAWTTPGSPYNEQFF.

This chain uses TRBV30 with TRBJ1-2; 7 bases map to TRBD1. Trimming removed 4 bases from V and 2 bases from J; junction bases left unmatched: 10. The CDR3 is 15 residues long. Germline CDR1 reads GTSNPN; CDR2 reads SVGIG (reference sequence). In DNA form, the CDR3 reads TGTGCCTGGAAGATTATAACCAGGGGGAACTATGGCTACACCTTC. Translated: CAWKIITRGNYGYTF.

The gene calls are TRBV11-1 and TRBJ2-5, with TRBD1 matching over 7 bases. The J call could be wrong; TRBJ2-7 is a better fit for the DNA end. The CDR3 spans 15 residues. Looked up from germline, CDR1 is SGHAT and CDR2 is FQDESV (reference sequence). The CDR3 reads CASSPNRDSFYEQYF. CDR3 nucleotide sequence: TGTGCCAGCAGCCCAAACCGGGACAGTTTCTACGAGCAGTACTTC.

The chain couples TRBV5-6 to TRBJ2-1; 8 bases map to TRBD2. Germline V gives CDR1 SGHDT, CDR2 YYEEEE. This CDR3 contains 16 residues. V was clipped by 4 bases and J by 7 bases; unmatched bases: 13. DNA of the CDR3: TGTGCCAGCAGCCCCCCCGGGGGGGCAGGGTTGAATGAGCAGTTCTTC. Translation: CASSPPGGAGLNEQFF. Complete variable domain (other parts from reference TRBV5-6 and TRBJ2-1): DAGVTQSPTHLIKTRGQQVTLRCSPKSGHDTVSWYQQALGQGPQFIFQYYEEEERQRGNFPDRFSGHQFPNYSSELNVNALLLGDSALYLCASSPPGGAGLNEQFFGPGTRLTVL.

A few counts support this clone. The chain carries TRBV4-3 and TRBJ2-4; 7 bases are shared with TRBD1. The J segment lost 2 bases and the V segment lost 2 bases, leaving 6 bases of the junction unmatched. This CDR3 has 16 residues. CDR1 is LGHNA, CDR2 YSLEER, per germline. CDR3 DNA sequence: TGCGCCAGCAGCCAACTTTGGGACAGCACCAAAAACATTCAGTACTTC. The encoded protein is CASSQLWDSTKNIQYF.